A single T cell receptor (beta chain) is shown here with its context. Its target is not known. The CDR3 is 15 amino acids. Trimming took 2 bases from V and 7 from J, leaving 13 bases between them. CDR1 and CDR2 from the germline V gene are KGHDR and SFDVKD. With molecular barcodes, quantitative 5'-RACE was used to make the TCR beta libraries. TCRdb reprocessed the 5' RACE reads with MiXCR, giving one entry per CDR3 protein. The data contain over 600,000 distinct CDR3 sequences, around a fifth of them singletons. This sample is drawn from a study of CD8 T cells in ankylosing spondylitis. Findings and caveats of the study: What appeared characteristic of ankylosing spondylitis blood was a TCR beta motif of about eight highly homologous variants.

The rearrangement links TRBV24-1 to TRBJ2-2; D remains unclear. This sequence was found in a male donor with ankylosing spondylitis. The sample taken for sequencing was blood, either unsorted or a sorted T cell fraction (not recorded which). The CDR3 sequence: CATSDSRAPGGELFF. Here the CDR3 DNA reads TGTGCCACCAGTGATTCCCGGGCCCCGGGCGGGGAGCTGTTTTTT.